This TCR beta chain stems from a study of vaccination effects on CD4 cells after COVID-19. Background on the study: IL-2 at 10 IU/ml and peptides at 9.5 to 10 ug/ml were added to cultured PBMC, around 2.2 million per well.

TCRdb's table, derived via immunoSEQ multiplex PCR, lists solely in-frame clones and lacks some. The sample shows about 73,000 clones, approximately 73% of them seen only once. A remark on this clone: Its antigen remains unidentified.

V was clipped by 2 bases and J by 0 bases, with 6 bases between them. The V gene's germline CDR1 is MNHEY and CDR2 SVGAGI. The CDR3 is 14 amino acids. General study findings and limits: A shortage of convalescent patients and an absence of early post-infection timepoints characterized the study.

Following culture for approximately 11 days, CD4+ T cells were isolated. All study participants received two doses of BNT162b2 or mRNA-1273 vaccine. In the vaccine recipients, nucleocapsid antibodies were negative and there was no prior SARS-CoV-2 infection. Sample: CD4+ T cells from PBMCs cultured without peptide, taken after COVID-19 vaccination. This sequence originates from a human donor who received a COVID-19 vaccine. This chain uses TRBV6-5 with TRBJ2-3; possible D gene TRBD1, 5 bases. The CDR3 is CASSYTGSTDTQYF. The DNA for the CDR3 is TGTGCCAGCAGTTACACAGGTAGCACAGATACGCAGTATTTT.